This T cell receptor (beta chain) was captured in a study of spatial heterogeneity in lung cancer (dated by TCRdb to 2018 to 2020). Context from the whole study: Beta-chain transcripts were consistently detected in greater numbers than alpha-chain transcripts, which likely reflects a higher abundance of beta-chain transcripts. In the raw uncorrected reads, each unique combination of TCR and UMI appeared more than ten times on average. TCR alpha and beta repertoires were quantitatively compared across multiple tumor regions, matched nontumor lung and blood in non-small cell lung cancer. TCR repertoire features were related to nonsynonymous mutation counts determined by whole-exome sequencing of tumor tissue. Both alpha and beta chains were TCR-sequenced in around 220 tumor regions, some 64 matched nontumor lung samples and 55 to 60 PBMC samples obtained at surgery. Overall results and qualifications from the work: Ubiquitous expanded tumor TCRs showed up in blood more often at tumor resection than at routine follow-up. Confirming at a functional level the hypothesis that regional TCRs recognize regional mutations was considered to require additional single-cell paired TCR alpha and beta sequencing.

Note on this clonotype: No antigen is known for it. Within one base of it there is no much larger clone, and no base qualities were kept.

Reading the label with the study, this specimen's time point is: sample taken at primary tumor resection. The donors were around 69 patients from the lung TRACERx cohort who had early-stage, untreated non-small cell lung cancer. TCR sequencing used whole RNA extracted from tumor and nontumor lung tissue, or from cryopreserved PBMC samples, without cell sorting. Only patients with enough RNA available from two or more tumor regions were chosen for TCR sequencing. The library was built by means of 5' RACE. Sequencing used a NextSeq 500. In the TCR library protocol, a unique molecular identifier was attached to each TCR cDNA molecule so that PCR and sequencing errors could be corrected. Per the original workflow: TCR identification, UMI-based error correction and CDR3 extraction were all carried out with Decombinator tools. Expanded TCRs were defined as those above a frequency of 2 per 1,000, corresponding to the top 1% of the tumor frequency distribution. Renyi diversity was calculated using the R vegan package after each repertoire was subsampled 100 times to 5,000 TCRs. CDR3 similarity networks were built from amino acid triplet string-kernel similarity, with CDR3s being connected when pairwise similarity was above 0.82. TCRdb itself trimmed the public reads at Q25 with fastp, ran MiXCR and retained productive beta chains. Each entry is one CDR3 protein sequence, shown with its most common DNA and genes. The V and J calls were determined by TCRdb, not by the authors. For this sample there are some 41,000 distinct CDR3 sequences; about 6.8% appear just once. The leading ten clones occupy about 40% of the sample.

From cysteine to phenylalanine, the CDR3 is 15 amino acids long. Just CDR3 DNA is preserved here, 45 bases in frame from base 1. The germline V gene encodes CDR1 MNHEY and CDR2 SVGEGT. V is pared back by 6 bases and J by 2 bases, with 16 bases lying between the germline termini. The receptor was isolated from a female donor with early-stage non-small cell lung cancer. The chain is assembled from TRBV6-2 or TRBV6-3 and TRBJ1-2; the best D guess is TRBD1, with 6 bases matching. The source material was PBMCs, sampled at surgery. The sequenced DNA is TGTGCCAGCAGGGCGACAGGAGTGAGAAACTATGGCTACACCTTC. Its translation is CASRATGVRNYGYTF.